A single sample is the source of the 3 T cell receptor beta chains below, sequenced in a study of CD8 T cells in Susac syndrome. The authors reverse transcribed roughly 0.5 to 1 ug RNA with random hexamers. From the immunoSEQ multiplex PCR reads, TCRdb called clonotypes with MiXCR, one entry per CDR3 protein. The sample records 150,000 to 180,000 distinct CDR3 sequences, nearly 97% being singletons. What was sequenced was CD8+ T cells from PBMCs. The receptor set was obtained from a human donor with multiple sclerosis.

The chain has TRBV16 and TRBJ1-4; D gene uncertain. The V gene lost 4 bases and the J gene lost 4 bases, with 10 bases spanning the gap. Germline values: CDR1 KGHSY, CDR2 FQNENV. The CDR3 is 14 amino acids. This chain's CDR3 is CASSPRPINEKLFF. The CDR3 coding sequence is TGTGCCAGCAGCCCTAGACCGATTAATGAAAAACTGTTTTTT.

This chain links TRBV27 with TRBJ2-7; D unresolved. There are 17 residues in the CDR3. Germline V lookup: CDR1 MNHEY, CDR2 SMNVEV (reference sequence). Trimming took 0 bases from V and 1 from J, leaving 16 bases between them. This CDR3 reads CASSLSGPAQVSYEQYF. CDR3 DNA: TGTGCCAGCAGTTTATCCGGCCCCGCCCAGGTTTCCTACGAGCAGTACTTC.

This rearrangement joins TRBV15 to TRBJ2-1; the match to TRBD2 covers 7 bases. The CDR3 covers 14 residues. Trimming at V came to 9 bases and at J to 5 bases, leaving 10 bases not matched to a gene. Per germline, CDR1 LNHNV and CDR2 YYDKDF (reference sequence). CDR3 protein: CATRNGGSDNEQFF. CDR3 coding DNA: TGTGCCACGCGAAACGGGGGGTCCGACAATGAGCAGTTCTTC.